The 25 T cell receptor beta chains in this list originate from one sample, sequenced in a study of shared clonotypes between healthy human individuals. Some clones are missing from TCRdb's copy, which holds only in-frame ones; the method was immunoSEQ multiplex PCR. The top ten hold less than 0.25% of the sample, which has over 750,000 clones, 90% to 98% seen once. The naive CD8 fraction comprised CD45RO-negative cells positively selected for CCR7 and excluded terminally differentiated effector memory CD45RA+ cells. Sequencing was carried out using naive CD8+ T cells sorted from blood. Receptor source: a young man in good health.

The V gene is TRBV27, the J gene TRBJ2-2, with D perhaps matching TRBD2 (5 bases). V was pared by 8 bases and J by 1 base, with 17 bases between. Germline values: CDR1 MNHEY, CDR2 SMNVEV (reference sequence). The CDR3 loop spans 16 amino acids. The CDR3 DNA reads as TGTGCCAGCTCCCAGCTCCACGGGGTGAACACCGGGGAGCTGTTTTTT. Protein sequence: CASSQLHGVNTGELFF.

The rearrangement links TRBV7-2 to TRBJ2-1; D is possibly TRBD1 (6 bases). In germline, CDR1 is SGHTA, CDR2 FQGNSA. The CDR3 spans 14 residues. V gave up 3 bases and J gave up 7 bases, with 13 bases separating them. CDR3 residues: CASSFWETGNEQFF. CDR3 coding DNA: TGTGCCAGCAGCTTCTGGGAGACAGGTAATGAGCAGTTCTTC. Full variable domain (outside the CDR3, taken from reference TRBV7-2 and TRBJ2-1): GAGVSQSPSNKVTEKGKDVELRCDPISGHTALYWYRQSLGQGLEFLIYFQGNSAPDKSGLPSDRFSAERTGGSVSTLTIQRTQQEDSAVYLCASSFWETGNEQFFGPGTRLTVL.

The V and J genes are TRBV7-8 and TRBJ1-1; tentatively, D is TRBD1 (5 bases). Germline-derived CDR1 and CDR2 are SGHVS and FQNEAQ. The length of the CDR3 is 18 residues. With 3 bases removed from V and 3 bases from J, the gap between germline ends came to 23 bases. CDR3 residues: CASSFPRELGTGYTEAFF. The CDR3 DNA reads TGTGCCAGCAGCTTCCCTAGGGAATTAGGGACCGGTTACACTGAAGCTTTCTTT.

The chain is built from TRBV15 and TRBJ1-1; D is possibly TRBD1 (5 bases). Between the trimmed V and J ends, which lost 0 bases and 5 bases, there was a span of 13 bases. The CDR3 is made up of 15 amino acids. The germline CDR1 and CDR2 sequences are LNHNV and YYDKDF (reference sequence). The CDR3 DNA is TGTGCCACCAGCAGAGACCACGATTGGGGGACTGAAGCTTTCTTT. The encoded protein is CATSRDHDWGTEAFF.

The chain is built from TRBV27 and TRBJ2-7; D possibly matches TRBD1 or TRBD2 (5 bases each). This CDR3 has 14 amino acids. V was cut by 3 bases and J by 3 bases, with 12 bases left in between. Germline loops: CDR1 MNHEY, CDR2 SMNVEV (reference sequence). The CDR3 DNA reads TGTGCCAGCAGTTTGCTGCCGAGGGGCTACGAGCAGTACTTC. Its translation is CASSLLPRGYEQYF.

This chain's CDR3 is CASSLAQGGLHEQYF. As DNA, the CDR3 is TGTGCCAGCAGCTTAGCACAGGGAGGACTCCACGAGCAGTACTTC. This sequence joins TRBV7-9 and TRBJ2-7; D tentatively reads TRBD1 or TRBD2 (6 bases each). Germline lookup yields CDR1 SEHNR and CDR2 FQNEAQ (reference sequence). V lost 0 bases and J lost 5, with 14 bases in between. This CDR3 has 15 amino acids. The variable domain in full, completed from reference TRBV7-9 and TRBJ2-7, reads DTGVSQNPRHKITKRGQNVTFRCDPISEHNRLYWYRQTLGQGPEFLTYFQNEAQLEKSRLLSDRFSAERPKGSFSTLEIQRTEQGDSAMYLCASSLAQGGLHEQYFGPGTRLTVT.

The chain has TRBV2 and TRBJ1-1; the D gene is possibly TRBD1 (5 bases). The CDR3 is 13 amino acids. Trimming shortened V by 3 bases and J by 6 bases, and 11 bases separated the two germline ends. The germline V gene has CDR1 SNHLY and CDR2 FYNNEI. CDR3 sequence: CASSDTPGSEAFF. Here the CDR3 DNA reads TGTGCCAGCAGTGATACGCCAGGGTCTGAAGCTTTCTTT.

The chain joins TRBV28 to TRBJ2-7; 8 bases map to TRBD2. The CDR3 has 16 residues. V trimming: 5 bases; J trimming: 2 bases; junction bases outside the gene matches: 11. In germline, CDR1 is MDHEN, CDR2 SYDVKM. CDR3 sequence reads: CASSPSFGGETYEQYF. The CDR3 bases are TGTGCCAGCAGTCCATCATTCGGGGGGGAAACCTACGAGCAGTACTTC.

This chain joins TRBV21-1 and TRBJ2-7; the DNA was not compared with TRBD1, the D call given in the table. TRBV21-1 is recorded as a pseudogene. The CDR3 runs to 15 residues. CDR3 nucleotides: TGTGCCAGCAGCAAAGCCGGGACAGGGCGGGACGAGCAGTACTTC. Translation gives CASSKAGTGRDEQYF.

V and J are TRBV5-4 and TRBJ2-5; D may be TRBD1 or TRBD2 (5 bases each). V was shortened by 4 bases and J by 5 bases, with 21 bases between the two germline ends. Per the germline V gene, CDR1 is SGHNT and CDR2 is YYREEE (reference sequence). CDR3 length equals 16 residues. The CDR3 region has the DNA TGTGCCAGCAGCCTAGAATTTGGGGGAAACATGGAGACCCAGTACTTC. Its protein is CASSLEFGGNMETQYF.

The chain's CDR3 is CASTPIQPDTQYF. The DNA for the CDR3 is TGTGCCAGCACCCCCATTCAACCGGATACGCAGTATTTT. The chain employs TRBV7-9 and TRBJ2-3; D ambiguous. The CDR3 consists of 13 residues. Germline CDR1 is SEHNR and CDR2 is FQNEAQ (reference sequence). Trimming took 7 bases from V and 6 from J, leaving 14 bases between them.

The chain links TRBV5-5 to TRBJ2-7; 8 nucleotides match TRBD1. This CDR3 has 15 residues. V lost 6 bases to trimming and J lost 2 bases; unmatched junction nucleotides: 10. Germline V gene sequence: CDR1 SGHKS, CDR2 YYEKEE (reference sequence). In DNA, the CDR3 is TGTGCCAGCACCTACCGGGACAGGCGAACCTACGAGCAGTACTTC. Translation gives CASTYRDRRTYEQYF.

The chain couples TRBV7-6 to TRBJ1-1; D not certain. The CDR3 contains 16 residues. Germline assignment: CDR1 SGHVS and CDR2 FNYEAQ. Trimming pared 6 bases from V and 4 bases from J, leaving 21 bases between. The CDR3 DNA sequence: TGTGCCAGCAGGGACGGATTGGGCGTCGGGAGCACTGAAGCTTTCTTT. This translates into CASRDGLGVGSTEAFF.

The chain has TRBV29-1 and TRBJ2-1; 9 nucleotides line up with TRBD1. The ends lost 6 bases at V and 5 bases at J; junction bases unmatched: 8. Looked up from germline, CDR1 is SQVTM and CDR2 is ANQGSEA. The CDR3 sequence is 14 residues long. The CDR3 reads CSVEGQGIDNEQFF. As DNA, the CDR3 is TGCAGCGTGGAGGGACAGGGTATCGACAATGAGCAGTTCTTC.

This chain connects TRBV4-1 to TRBJ2-3; D possibly corresponds to TRBD2 (5 bases). The germline V and J ends were trimmed by 4 bases and 4 bases, with 12 bases remaining between them. Germline V gene lookup returns CDR1 MGHRA and CDR2 YSYEKL. The CDR3 is made up of 14 amino acids. CDR3 protein: CASSPESGADTQYF. In DNA, the CDR3 is TGCGCCAGCAGCCCCGAAAGCGGCGCAGATACGCAGTATTTT.

This chain links TRBV6-1 with TRBJ2-7; 7 nucleotides match TRBD2. This CDR3 has 15 amino acids. V was clipped by 6 bases and J by 4 bases; unmatched bases: 12. The V gene's germline CDR1 is MNHNS and CDR2 SASEGT. The CDR3 protein is CASRAFGGEGYEQYF. CDR3 nucleotide sequence: TGTGCCAGCAGGGCCTTCGGAGGGGAGGGTTACGAGCAGTACTTC.

This clone has a handful of counts. The chain has TRBV10-2 and TRBJ2-1; D unclear. Trimming stripped 2 bases from V and 7 bases from J, with 12 bases between. This CDR3 contains 14 residues. Germline values: CDR1 WSHSY, CDR2 SAAADI. The CDR3: CASSEAPIGNEQFF. For the CDR3, the DNA is TGCGCCAGCAGTGAGGCACCTATCGGGAATGAGCAGTTCTTC.

The chain carries TRBV6-1 and TRBJ2-1, with 10 bases matching TRBD2. Trimming at V came to 2 bases and at J to 4 bases, leaving 5 bases not matched to a gene. Germline CDR1 MNHNS, CDR2 SASEGT. The CDR3 has 16 amino acids. The CDR3 nucleotides are TGTGCCAGCAGTGAAAGGGGAGCGGGGGGGTACAATGAGCAGTTCTTC. Translated: CASSERGAGGYNEQFF.

The rearrangement uses TRBV27 and TRBJ2-1; 9 nucleotides align to TRBD2. With V trimmed by 3 bases and J by 7 bases, 4 bases remained unmatched. Germline V gene data show CDR1 as MNHEY and CDR2 as SMNVEV (reference sequence). The CDR3 runs to 14 residues. The CDR3 DNA is TGTGCCAGCAGTTTTGGGACTAGCATAAATGAGCAGTTCTTC. It codes for CASSFGTSINEQFF.

The chain carries TRBV4-3 and TRBJ1-2; TRBD1 agrees at 8 bases. Germline assignment: CDR1 LGHNA and CDR2 YSLEER. This CDR3 has 15 amino acids. V shed 4 bases and J 1 base; nucleotides not matched to a gene: 5. The CDR3 DNA sequence: TGCGCCAGCAGCCCCTGGACAGGGAATAACTATGGCTACACCTTC. The encoded protein is CASSPWTGNNYGYTF.

V is TRBV5-1 and J is TRBJ1-2; maybe TRBD1 (6 bases). There are 15 residues in the CDR3. The germline CDR1 and CDR2 sequences are SGHRS and YFSETQ. V was cut by 4 bases and J by 8 bases, with 21 bases left in between. The CDR3 sequence is CASSDGQPFVYGYTF. In DNA form, the CDR3 reads TGCGCCAGCAGCGACGGACAGCCGTTTGTCTACGGCTACACCTTC.

This chain joins TRBV2 and TRBJ1-4; no clear D. This CDR3 is built from 14 residues. From germline, CDR1 is SNHLY and CDR2 FYNNEI. V lost 7 bases to trimming and J lost 0 bases, with 9 bases between them. CDR3 amino acids: CASKPSATNEKLFF. DNA for the CDR3: TGTGCCAGCAAACCTAGTGCAACTAATGAAAAACTGTTTTTT. The full variable domain, with the rest looked up from reference TRBV2 and TRBJ1-4, is EPEVTQTPSHQVTQMGQEVILRCVPISNHLYFYWYRQILGQKVEFLVSFYNNEISEKSEIFDDQFSVERPDGSNFTLKIRSTKLEDSAMYFCASKPSATNEKLFFGSGTQLSVL.

The chain is built from TRBV6-5 and TRBJ2-7; D remains ambiguous. The CDR3 loop spans 13 amino acids. With 6 bases removed from V and 3 bases from J, the gap between germline ends came to 12 bases. Germline lookup yields CDR1 MNHEY and CDR2 SVGAGI. The CDR3 bases are TGTGCCAGCAGCGGTGGGAAACACTACGAGCAGTACTTC. It encodes CASSGGKHYEQYF.

This rearrangement joins TRBV7-9 to TRBJ2-7; D may be TRBD2 (6 bases). Germline V gene data show CDR1 as SEHNR and CDR2 as FQNEAQ (reference sequence). The CDR3 is made up of 15 amino acids. V was pared by 4 bases and J by 0 bases, with 13 bases between. CDR3 DNA sequence: TGTGCCAGCAGCTATAAGGCTAGCGACTCCTACGAGCAGTACTTC. Its translation: CASSYKASDSYEQYF.

This chain uses TRBV27 with TRBJ2-5; maybe TRBD2 (5 bases). V was clipped by 6 bases and J by 5 bases, with 13 bases between them. The CDR3 is made up of 13 amino acids. Germline lookup yields CDR1 MNHEY and CDR2 SMNVEV (reference sequence). In nucleotides, the CDR3 is TGTGCCAGCAGGCCGCCCGAGCGGGAGACCCAGTACTTC. It specifies CASRPPERETQYF.